The present entry profiles one TCR beta chain with its context. Its antigen is unknown. The data were obtained in a study of shared clonotypes between healthy human individuals. Study conclusions and caveats: Against clonotypes common to all four donors, non-shared ones had lower generation probabilities. Naive subsets tended to show greater estimated richness than memory subsets.

Germline lookup yields CDR1 MNHNS and CDR2 SASEGT. Trimming pared 4 bases from V and 3 bases from J, leaving 10 bases between. CDR3 length equals 14 residues. TCRdb keeps only in-frame clones here, not all; method: immunoSEQ multiplex PCR. The sample contains fewer than 2.5 million clones, approximately 93% of which appear only once. Splitting the CD4+ cells yielded a CD45RA+ naive subset and a CD45RA-negative memory subset. Sequencing was carried out using naive CD4+ T cells from PBMCs. The subset is: CD45RA+ positively selected. The gene calls are TRBV6-1 and TRBJ1-5; no definite D call. The clonotype comes from a man in his late teens or twenties in good health. Some clones in this sample may be carry-over from other donors' samples. The CDR3 spells CASSVRADNQPQHF. The CDR3 DNA sequence: TGTGCCAGCAGTGTCCGGGCCGACAATCAGCCCCAGCATTTT.